Shown below are 27 T cell receptor beta chains from a single sample sequenced in a study of blood T cells in healthy people across ages. The use of a sample-barcoded 5' primer and a J-beta primer mix characterized a second PCR of roughly 7 to 11 cycles. One entry per CDR3 protein results from TCRdb running MiXCR on the 5' RACE reads. The sample records over 1,500,000 distinct CDR3 sequences, roughly two fifths being singletons. The sequenced sample consisted of blood. Receptors originate from a human donor in good health.

This chain uses TRBV9 with TRBJ2-2; no clear D. V was cut by 4 bases and J by 7 bases, with 14 bases left in between. Germline CDR1 SGDLS, CDR2 YYNGEE. The CDR3 runs to 14 residues. CDR3 region: CASSPPPAGGELFF. In DNA, the CDR3 is TGTGCCAGCAGCCCCCCCCCGGCTGGCGGGGAGCTGTTTTTT.

This clonotype was seen a handful of times. V and J are TRBV12-3 or TRBV12-4 and TRBJ2-3; perhaps TRBD2 as D (7 bases). This CDR3 comprises 13 residues. V was cut by 7 bases and J by 6 bases, with 14 bases left in between. The CDR3 DNA reads TGTGCCAGCAATCAACAGGGAGGGGATACGCAGTATTTT. Amino acids: CASNQQGGDTQYF.

The chain employs TRBV12-3 or TRBV12-4 and TRBJ2-1, with D perhaps being TRBD1 or TRBD2 (5 bases each). The V gene lost 6 bases and the J gene lost 13 bases, with 22 bases spanning the gap. CDR3 length: 14 residues. CDR3 in amino acids: CASSLGLAKNIQFF. In nucleotides, the CDR3 is TGTGCCAGCAGCCTGGGGCTAGCCAAAAACATTCAGTTCTTC.

J is TRBJ1-2 and V is TRBV12-3 or TRBV12-4; the D gene is possibly TRBD1 (5 bases). V lost 1 base and J lost 6, with 9 bases in between. The CDR3 has 13 amino acids. The DNA for the CDR3 is TGTGCCAGCAGTTTAGGGGGCCACGATGGCTACACCTTC. It yields the protein CASSLGGHDGYTF.

In this sample, this clonotype turned up a few times. The V call is TRBV5-1, the J call TRBJ2-2; D tentatively fits TRBD1 or TRBD2 (5 bases each). V gave up 4 bases and J gave up 6 bases, with 13 bases separating them. Looked up from germline, CDR1 is SGHRS and CDR2 is YFSETQ. This CDR3 is 14 amino acids long. The DNA of the CDR3 is TGCGCCAGCAGCACACTTACGGGGCCCGGGGAGCTGTTTTTT. Its translation: CASSTLTGPGELFF.

The rearrangement uses TRBV29-1 and TRBJ1-2; no definite D call. The CDR3 runs 11 residues. Trimming removed 0 bases at V and 10 bases at J, with 9 bases between. Germline V gene sequence: CDR1 SQVTM, CDR2 ANQGSEA. The CDR3 protein is CSVEDRVYYTF. The CDR3 DNA reads as TGCAGCGTTGAAGATAGGGTCTACTACACCTTC.

The chain has TRBV6-2 or TRBV6-3 and TRBJ2-5, with a possible D match to TRBD2 (6 bases). V was shortened by 5 bases and J by 5 bases, with 30 bases between the two germline ends. This CDR3 comprises 19 residues. Germline CDR1 MNHEY, CDR2 SVGEGT. In DNA, the CDR3 is TGTGCCAGCAGTCCCGCGAATCGATACACCGGGACTTCCCGCGAGACCCAGTACTTC. Its translation: CASSPANRYTGTSRETQYF.

The chain has TRBV12-3 or TRBV12-4 and TRBJ1-1; TRBD1 is a possible D gene (5 bases). This CDR3 spans 14 amino acids. V was cut by 5 bases and J by 4 bases, with 14 bases left in between. The CDR3 DNA reads TGTGCCAGCAGTGTACAGGCCTGGGGCACTGAAGCTTTCTTT. Protein sequence: CASSVQAWGTEAFF.

This chain connects TRBV6-2 or TRBV6-3 to TRBJ2-6, with 7 bases lining up with TRBD2. CDR3 length: 18 residues. The junction had 9 bases not matched to a gene; V was cut back by 4 bases and J by 0 bases. Germline loops: CDR1 MNHEY, CDR2 SVGEGT. CDR3 loop: CASSFSGWDGSGANVLTF. CDR3 nucleotides: TGTGCCAGCAGTTTTAGCGGGTGGGACGGCTCTGGGGCCAACGTCCTGACTTTC.

This clonotype appeared a single time. This sequence joins TRBV27 and TRBJ2-4; tentative D call: TRBD1 (5 bases). Germline V gene lookup returns CDR1 MNHEY and CDR2 SMNVEV (reference sequence). Trimming stripped 2 bases from V and 2 bases from J, with 7 bases between. The CDR3 runs 14 residues. The CDR3: CASSLDRPKNIQYF. The DNA of the CDR3 is TGTGCCAGCAGTTTAGACAGACCCAAAAACATTCAGTACTTC.

In the case of this clonotype: This sequence may be a read error, since a much larger clone differs from it by one base. The rearrangement links TRBV29-1 to TRBJ2-5; D possibly uses TRBD1 or TRBD2 (5 bases each). From germline, CDR1 is SQVTM and CDR2 ANQGSEA. V gave up 6 bases and J gave up 5 bases, with 19 bases separating them. The CDR3 runs 14 residues. CDR3 sequence: CSVSFRGRKETQYF. CDR3 nucleotides: TGCAGCGTCTCCTTCCGGGGACGGAAGGAGACCCAGTACTTC.

This clonotype was seen only a few times. The chain combines TRBV27 with TRBJ2-3, with a weak D call TRBD2 (6 bases). The germline V and J ends were trimmed by 8 bases and 3 bases, with 12 bases remaining between them. The CDR3 spans 13 residues. Germline-derived CDR1 and CDR2 are MNHEY and SMNVEV (reference sequence). The DNA of the CDR3 is TGTGCCAGCGGGTGGGCGGGGACAGATACGCAGTATTTT. Translating gives CASGWAGTDTQYF.

This clonotype was detected ten times or more. The DNA for the CDR3 is TGTGCCAGCAGCTTCTATGGCTACACCTTC. It translates to CASSFYGYTF. The rearrangement joins TRBV7-3 to TRBJ1-2; D not certain. Germline V gene sequence: CDR1 SGHTA, CDR2 FQGTGA. The CDR3 spans 10 residues. The ends were cut back, 3 bases at V and 4 bases at J, with 0 bases in the middle.

V and J are TRBV5-6 and TRBJ2-7; no clear D. This CDR3 comprises 15 residues. CDR1 SGHDT and CDR2 YYEEEE come from the germline V gene. The V end was cut by 1 base, the J end by 2 bases, with 13 bases between. CDR3 residues: CASSLTSGLAYEQYF. CDR3 coding DNA: TGTGCCAGCAGCTTGACTTCTGGGCTGGCCTACGAGCAGTACTTC.

Comment on this clonotype: Germline is not matched at one junction end, which may reflect a read error. The chain uses TRBV4-2 and TRBJ2-1; 8 nucleotides match TRBD2. Germline V gene lookup returns CDR1 LGHNA and CDR2 YNFKEQ. The CDR3 covers 15 residues. The CDR3 spells CASSRTGGPYNERFF. CDR3 nucleotides: TGTGCCAGCAGCCGAACGGGGGGGCCCTACAATGAGCGGTTCTTC.

The chain is built from TRBV12-3 or TRBV12-4 and TRBJ2-6; D remains unclear. Trimming removed 11 bases from V and 0 bases from J, with 17 bases in between. There are 16 residues in the CDR3. The CDR3 is CASQKIFSSGANVLTF. CDR3 coding DNA: TGTGCCTCTCAGAAGATCTTTTCCTCTGGGGCCAACGTCCTGACTTTC.

V and J are TRBV27 and TRBJ1-2; unclear D gene. The V gene's germline CDR1 is MNHEY and CDR2 SMNVEV (reference sequence). The CDR3 has 15 residues. Trimming left V 0 bases short and J 5 bases short, with 13 bases between. The CDR3 spells CASSLSGSGLYGYTF. The CDR3 DNA follows: TGTGCCAGCAGTTTATCGGGGTCAGGCTTATATGGCTACACCTTC.

The chain carries TRBV20-1 and TRBJ1-5; the match to TRBD1 covers 9 bases. Germline V gene data show CDR1 as DFQATT and CDR2 as SNEGSKA (reference sequence). Trimming took 1 base from V and 3 from J; bases not matched to a gene: 16. The CDR3 sequence is 19 residues long. The DNA for the CDR3 is TGCAGTGCTAGAGTGTTTGCCGGGAGACAGGGGGAATCCAATCAGCCCCAGCATTTT. Protein: CSARVFAGRQGESNQPQHF.

Note on this clonotype: An end of the junction differs from the germline gene, which may be a read error. The chain carries TRBV20-1 and TRBJ1-4; the match to TRBD1 covers 9 bases. The CDR3 length is 15 residues. CDR1 is DFQATT and CDR2 is SNEGSKA in the germline V gene (reference sequence). This CDR3 reads CSAGDFRDRDEKLFF. CDR3 nucleotide sequence: TGCAGTGCTGGAGACTTCCGGGACAGGGATGAAAAACTGTTTTTT.

The chain carries TRBV12-3 or TRBV12-4 and TRBJ1-2; TRBD1 might be the D (5 bases). The V gene lost 6 bases and the J gene lost 5 bases, with 19 bases spanning the gap. The CDR3 runs to 15 residues. The CDR3 DNA reads as TGTGCCAGCAGGCCCGGGACTCCGAGACGTTATGGCTACACCTTC. This translates into CASRPGTPRRYGYTF.

The chain carries TRBV6-1 and TRBJ1-5; D gene unclear. The CDR3 spans 14 residues. Germline V gene sequence: CDR1 MNHNS, CDR2 SASEGT. Between the trimmed V and J ends, which lost 3 bases and 0 bases, there was a span of 6 bases. Written as DNA, the CDR3 is TGTGCCAGCAGTGACACCTATAGCAATCAGCCCCAGCATTTT. Protein product: CASSDTYSNQPQHF.

The rearrangement uses TRBV6-1 and TRBJ2-1; TRBD1 aligns across 8 bases. Trimming removed 6 bases from V and 5 bases from J; junction bases left unmatched: 9. Germline lookup yields CDR1 MNHNS and CDR2 SASEGT. The CDR3 runs 15 residues. The CDR3, as DNA: TGTGCCAGCAGGCGAGACAGGGGCCCTAACAATGAGCAGTTCTTC. Protein sequence: CASRRDRGPNNEQFF.

V is TRBV20-1 and J is TRBJ2-7; 11 positions match TRBD1. CDR1 is DFQATT and CDR2 is SNEGSKA in the germline V gene (reference sequence). CDR3 length equals 15 residues. The ends lost 6 bases at V and 4 bases at J; junction bases unmatched: 11. This CDR3 reads CSASPGQGARYEQYF. In DNA, the CDR3 is TGCAGTGCCTCCCCAGGACAGGGGGCCAGGTACGAGCAGTACTTC.

V is TRBV28 and J is TRBJ2-3; TRBD2 might be the D (7 bases). Per the germline V gene, CDR1 is MDHEN and CDR2 is SYDVKM. The V gene lost 6 bases and the J gene lost 1 base, with 14 bases spanning the gap. This CDR3 has 15 residues. CDR3: CASSRGGGRTDTQYF. Here the CDR3 DNA reads TGTGCCAGCAGCCGTGGGGGGGGGCGCACAGATACGCAGTATTTT.

V gene TRBV3-1 combines with J gene TRBJ2-4; the D gene is possibly TRBD2 (5 bases). The tail of the sequence fits TRBJ2-7 better, so the J call may be wrong. The CDR3 length is 14 residues. Germline CDR1 is LGHDT and CDR2 is YNNKEL (reference sequence). DNA for the CDR3: TGTGCCAGCAGCCACGCCCGGGATTCGTACGAGCAGTACTTC. Translated: CASSHARDSYEQYF.

The V gene is TRBV20-1, the J gene TRBJ2-1, with 11 bases lining up with TRBD2. Per the germline V gene, CDR1 is DFQATT and CDR2 is SNEGSKA (reference sequence). The CDR3 contains 17 residues. Unmatched junction bases numbered 14, after V lost 5 bases and J lost 5 bases. The CDR3 loop is CSASLAGGPLGDNEQFF. In DNA, the CDR3 is TGCAGTGCTTCCTTAGCGGGGGGGCCACTGGGGGACAATGAGCAGTTCTTC.

The rearrangement joins TRBV25-1 to TRBJ2-7, with D perhaps TRBD2 (5 bases). V was cut by 1 base and J by 4 bases, with 14 bases left in between. Per the germline V gene, CDR1 is MGHDK and CDR2 is SYGVNS. The CDR3 extends over 15 amino acids. CDR3 loop: CASSELASAGYEQYF. The CDR3, as DNA: TGTGCCAGCAGTGAATTAGCGTCAGCTGGTTACGAGCAGTACTTC.